These 32 T cell receptor beta chains were sequenced from one sample in a study. TCRdb reanalysed the reads using MiXCR and keeps one entry per CDR3 protein. The data show 15,000 or so distinct CDR3 sequences, around 32% seen once. Specimen: blood. The receptor source for this set is a human donor.

As concerns this clonotype: A single base separates this from a much larger clone, so it may be a read error. V is TRBV18 and J is TRBJ2-7; 8 bases map to TRBD1. The tail of the sequence fits TRBJ2-1 better, so the J call may be wrong. The germline gives CDR1 KGHSH, CDR2 LQKENI. This CDR3 contains 14 residues. CDR3 nucleotide sequence: TGTGCCAGCTCGGCAGCAGGGGGCTCCTACGAGCAGTTCTTC. Its translation: CASSAAGGSYEQFF.

This clonotype was seen many times. This chain links TRBV5-4 with TRBJ2-1; D not resolved. The V end lost 0 bases, the J end lost 8 bases, and 9 bases lay between the germline ends. Germline lookup yields CDR1 SGHNT and CDR2 YYREEE (reference sequence). This CDR3 is 13 amino acids long. The CDR3 protein is CASSLAASYEQFF. The CDR3 DNA reads as TGTGCCAGCAGCTTGGCCGCGAGTTATGAGCAGTTCTTC.

This chain's CDR3 is CSSSISGRHGGRDTGELFF. In DNA form, the CDR3 reads TGCAGCAGTTCGATAAGCGGCCGCCATGGAGGGAGGGACACCGGGGAGCTGTTTTTT. V is TRBV29-1 and J is TRBJ2-2; 7 bases are shared with TRBD2. Germline trimming cut 8 bases from V and 3 bases from J; bases unmatched to any gene: 24. The CDR3 is 19 residues long. The germline CDR1 and CDR2 sequences are SQVTM and ANQGSEA.

Relative to its sample, this clonotype is medium-sized. The chain joins TRBV4-3 to TRBJ2-3; D uncertain. This CDR3 region has 15 residues. Trimming stripped 4 bases from V and 2 bases from J, with 13 bases between. The germline CDR1 and CDR2 sequences are LGHNA and YSLEER. CDR3 region: CASSPQPQYTDTQYF. Written as DNA, the CDR3 is TGCGCCAGCAGCCCACAGCCCCAATACACAGATACGCAGTATTTT.

A remark on this clonotype: A much more abundant neighbour one base away suggests this may be a read error. V usage is TRBV20-1 and J usage is TRBJ1-1; perhaps TRBD1 as D (6 bases). This CDR3 has 14 amino acids. Trimming pared 5 bases from V and 5 bases from J, leaving 18 bases between. Germline-derived CDR1 and CDR2 are DFQATT and SNEGSKA (reference sequence). In DNA form, the CDR3 reads TGCAGTGCTTCCGTCCCCACAGGGCGAACTGAAGCTTTCTTT. It codes for CSASVPTGRTEAFF.

This clonotype was seen repeatedly, ten times or more. The rearrangement links TRBV30 to TRBJ2-1; 11 bases agree with TRBD1. This CDR3 region has 16 residues. CDR1 is GTSNPN, CDR2 SVGIG, per germline (reference sequence). The ends lost 4 bases at V and 8 bases at J; junction bases unmatched: 13. The chain's CDR3 is CAWNAVGQGERDEQFF. CDR3 in DNA: TGTGCCTGGAACGCCGTGGGACAGGGGGAAAGGGATGAGCAGTTCTTC. The entire variable domain, with the rest obtained from reference TRBV30 and TRBJ2-1, is as follows: SQTIHQWPATLVQPVGSPLSLECTVEGTSNPNLYWYRQAAGRGLQLLFYSVGIGQISSEVPQNLSASRPQDRQFILSSKKLLLSDSGFYLCAWNAVGQGERDEQFFGPGTRLTVL.

This clonotype is labeled medium-sized. The V and J genes are TRBV20-1 and TRBJ1-4; weak D call: TRBD1 (6 bases). The germline gives CDR1 DFQATT, CDR2 SNEGSKA (reference sequence). The V end lost 4 bases, the J end lost 0 bases, and 6 bases lay between the germline ends. This CDR3 has 13 amino acids. Written as DNA, the CDR3 is TGCAGTGCTACAGGGGCAACTAATGAAAAACTGTTTTTT. This translates into CSATGATNEKLFF.

Judged by abundance, this clonotype is medium-sized (0.01 to 0.1%). The CDR3 DNA follows: TGCAGCGTTGAAGGAGACAGCAGCTCCTACAATGAGCAGTTCTTC. Its translation is CSVEGDSSSYNEQFF. This chain uses TRBV29-1 with TRBJ2-1, with D possibly TRBD1 on 5 matching bases. Germline assignment: CDR1 SQVTM and CDR2 ANQGSEA. V was trimmed by 1 base and J by 0 bases, leaving 10 bases between them. CDR3 length: 15 residues.

This clonotype occurred once. The junction shows a germline mismatch at one end, possibly a read error. The chain joins TRBV7-7 to TRBJ2-2; a possible D gene is TRBD2 (6 bases). From germline, CDR1 is SSHAT and CDR2 FNYEAQ (reference sequence). The CDR3 runs 20 residues. In DNA form, the CDR3 reads TGTGCTAGCAGCTTACGTTTTGACAGCCAAGAAGCGGGTCGGGGCGGGGAGCTGTTTTTT. Protein product: CASSLRFDSQEAGRGGELFF. Full variable domain (missing parts from reference TRBV7-7 and TRBJ2-2): GAGVSQSPRYKVTKRGQDVTLRCDPISSHATLYWYQQALGQGPEFLTYFNYEAQPDKSGLPSDRFSAERPEGSISTLTIQRTEQRDSAMYRCASSLRFDSQEAGRGGELFFGEGSRLTVL.

This clonotype is labeled medium-sized (0.01 to 0.1%). The chain couples TRBV30 to TRBJ2-7, with 7 bases matching TRBD2. The V gene end was trimmed by 7 bases and the J gene end by 4 bases; junction bases not matched to a gene: 10. The CDR3 consists of 13 residues. Looked up from germline, CDR1 is GTSNPN and CDR2 is SVGIG (reference sequence). The CDR3 DNA sequence: TGTGCCTCCTCTAGGACTAGTCGATACGAGCAGTACTTC. Its translation: CASSRTSRYEQYF.

The chain employs TRBV6-4 and TRBJ1-2; 7 bases match TRBD1. The germline CDR1 and CDR2 sequences are MRHNA and SNTAGT. The trim removed 5 bases at V and 3 bases at J, leaving 15 bases unmatched. The CDR3 sequence is 17 residues long. The CDR3 nucleotides are TGTGCCAGCAGTCCGGTTACGGGGACAGTTTTCTACTATGGCTACACCTTC. Translated, it gives CASSPVTGTVFYYGYTF.

This clonotype came up a few times. A read error is possible here, since a much larger clone lies one base away. The chain has TRBV6-2 or TRBV6-3 and TRBJ2-7; 8 bases are a match to TRBD2. This CDR3 is 15 amino acids long. V dropped 5 bases and J dropped 7; count of bases not matched to a gene: 13. Germline V lookup: CDR1 MNHEY, CDR2 SVGEGT. The CDR3 loop is CASSNPGLGINEQYF. CDR3 nucleotide sequence: TGTGCCAGCAGTAACCCGGGACTAGGTATCAATGAGCAGTACTTC.

Many counts were recorded for this clonotype. The chain couples TRBV18 to TRBJ2-1, with 10 bases that match TRBD2. Unmatched junction bases numbered 5, after V lost 1 base and J lost 8 bases. CDR1 is KGHSH, CDR2 LQKENI, per germline. The CDR3 has 15 amino acids. The CDR3 DNA reads as TGTGCCAGCTCACCACGAGCGGGAGGGCCAGATGAGCAGTTCTTC. Protein sequence: CASSPRAGGPDEQFF. The complete variable domain, with remaining parts taken from reference TRBV18 and TRBJ2-1, reads NAGVMQNPRHLVRRRGQEARLRCSPMKGHSHVYWYRQLPEEGLKFMVYLQKENIIDESGMPKERFSAEFPKEGPSILRIQQVVRGDSAAYFCASSPRAGGPDEQFFGPGTRLTVL.

This clonotype rates as medium-sized. The chain uses TRBV4-3 and TRBJ1-2; D call uncertain. V was trimmed by 0 bases and J by 6 bases, leaving 11 bases between them. Looked up from germline, CDR1 is LGHNA and CDR2 is YSLEER. This CDR3 has 14 residues. The CDR3 protein is CASSQDIVEDGYTF. In nucleotides, the CDR3 is TGCGCCAGCAGCCAAGATATCGTCGAGGATGGCTACACCTTC.

This clonotype was detected many times. The chain carries TRBV4-3 and TRBJ2-2; perhaps D is TRBD1 or TRBD2 (5 bases each). The V and J ends lost 2 bases and 1 base respectively, with 14 bases between them. CDR3 length equals 17 residues. Per the germline V gene, CDR1 is LGHNA and CDR2 is YSLEER. CDR3 sequence (DNA): TGCGCCAGCAGCCAATCCACGGGAAGGGGGAACACCGGGGAGCTGTTTTTT. Amino acids: CASSQSTGRGNTGELFF.

This clonotype is medium-sized. This chain connects TRBV4-3 to TRBJ2-7; D gene uncertain. The CDR3 is 14 residues long. Germline lookup yields CDR1 LGHNA and CDR2 YSLEER. With 1 base removed from V and 2 bases from J, the gap between germline ends came to 9 bases. DNA for the CDR3: TGCGCCAGCAGCCAAGTAGCATTTCCCTACGAGCAGTACTTC. Residues: CASSQVAFPYEQYF.

V and J are TRBV26 and TRBJ2-7; TRBD2 is the table's D call and was not checked against the DNA. TRBV26 is marked as a pseudogene. The CDR3 is 19 residues long. As DNA, the CDR3 is TGTGCCAGCAGTTCGATAAGCGGCCGCCATGGAGGGAGGGCCTACGAGCAGTACTTC. Protein product: CASSSISGRHGGRAYEQYF.

The genes are TRBV30 and TRBJ1-5, with D perhaps TRBD1 (5 bases). The CDR3 covers 15 residues. The V end was cut by 0 bases, the J end by 4 bases, with 13 bases between. Germline CDR1 is GTSNPN and CDR2 is SVGIG (reference sequence). The CDR3 reads CAWSVTKQGNQPQHF. CDR3 coding DNA: TGTGCCTGGAGTGTAACGAAGCAGGGAAATCAGCCCCAGCATTTT.

The table lists this clonotype with many counts. The chain recombines TRBV20-1 with TRBJ2-2, with D possibly being TRBD1 (5 bases). Trimming removed 2 bases from V and 5 bases from J, with 9 bases in between. The germline CDR1 and CDR2 sequences are DFQATT and SNEGSKA (reference sequence). There are 13 residues in the CDR3. This CDR3 is CSARPSGTGELFF. The CDR3 nucleotides read TGCAGTGCTAGACCGTCAGGGACCGGGGAGCTGTTTTTT.

This chain uses TRBV20-1 with TRBJ2-2; a possible D gene is TRBD2 (6 bases). CDR1 and CDR2 (germline): DFQATT, SNEGSKA (reference sequence). CDR3 length: 13 residues. V was pared by 8 bases and J by 9 bases, with 19 bases between. CDR3 DNA sequence: TGCAGTTCGATAAGCGGGCCATGGAGGGAGCTGTTTTTT. Protein product: CSSISGPWRELFF.

In its sample, this clonotype was seen many times. CDR3: CASSQHKVSGTGGTYEQYF. The CDR3 DNA reads TGCGCCAGCAGCCAACATAAAGTTTCCGGGACAGGGGGCACCTACGAGCAGTACTTC. The rearrangement links TRBV4-3 to TRBJ2-7; the match to TRBD1 covers 12 bases. Per the germline V gene, CDR1 is LGHNA and CDR2 is YSLEER. V trimming: 2 bases; J trimming: 2 bases; junction bases outside the gene matches: 13. The CDR3 spans 19 residues.

V and J are TRBV30 and TRBJ1-1, with D hard to call. Trimming removed 1 base at V and 11 bases at J, with 14 bases between. From germline, CDR1 is GTSNPN and CDR2 SVGIG (reference sequence). The CDR3 sequence is 12 residues long. CDR3 bases: TGTGCCTGGAGTGATGGAGGGATCTCGGCTTTCTTT. The encoded protein is CAWSDGGISAFF.

This clonotype has just one count. The rearrangement joins TRBV4-1 to TRBJ2-3, with unresolved D. Germline-derived CDR1 and CDR2 are MGHRA and YSYEKL. The CDR3 consists of 13 residues. V shed 2 bases and J shed 5 bases, with 8 bases lying between them. The CDR3 loop is CASSQLSGDTQYF. CDR3 coding DNA: TGCGCCAGCAGCCAACTCTCGGGAGATACGCAGTATTTT.

This clonotype occurred many times. V usage is TRBV4-3 and J usage is TRBJ1-1; no clear D gene. V lost 8 bases, J lost 0 bases, and 13 bases lay in between. The germline V gene has CDR1 LGHNA and CDR2 YSLEER. There are 14 residues in the CDR3. CDR3 sequence (DNA): TGCGCCAGCCACCCAGGAGGAATGAACACTGAAGCTTTCTTT. This translates into CASHPGGMNTEAFF.

This clonotype was seen many times. The chain recombines TRBV4-2 with TRBJ1-1, with TRBD1 matching 7 bases. V lost 4 bases, J lost 2 bases, and 10 bases stayed unmatched. The V gene's germline CDR1 is LGHNA and CDR2 YNFKEQ. The CDR3 loop spans 16 amino acids. This chain's CDR3 is CASSPAEGAGNTEAFF. The CDR3 DNA reads TGTGCCAGCAGCCCCGCGGAGGGGGCGGGTAACACTGAAGCTTTCTTT.

J is TRBJ2-1 and V is TRBV29-1; 8 bases map to TRBD1. The CDR3 is 14 residues long. Germline values: CDR1 SQVTM, CDR2 ANQGSEA. V trimming: 7 bases; J trimming: 11 bases; junction bases outside the gene matches: 16. CDR3 in amino acids: CSAQGAVNQPQQFF. CDR3 bases: TGCAGCGCCCAGGGGGCGGTAAATCAGCCCCAGCAGTTCTTC.

This clonotype was picked up many times. The chain couples TRBV4-2 to TRBJ2-2; D uncertain. The CDR3 is made up of 15 amino acids. V lost 2 bases and J lost 6, with 13 bases in between. Germline loops: CDR1 LGHNA, CDR2 YNFKEQ. This CDR3 reads CASSQRRLRAGELFF. In nucleotides, the CDR3 is TGTGCCAGCAGCCAAAGGCGGCTAAGAGCCGGGGAGCTGTTTTTT.

This clonotype was counted ten times or more. CDR3 DNA: TGTGCCAGCAGCTTAAGACTGAGACAGGGGGTGGCTGGGGCCAACGTCCTGACTTTC. This encodes CASSLRLRQGVAGANVLTF. The chain joins TRBV7-3 to TRBJ2-6; TRBD1 aligns across 9 bases. The V segment lost 1 base and the J segment 2 bases; nucleotides outside the gene matches: 9. This CDR3 is 19 amino acids long. Germline CDR1 is SGHTA and CDR2 is FQGTGA.

A note on this clonotype: Possible read error: a much larger clone is one base away. The chain uses TRBV13 and TRBJ2-1, with 10 bases lining up with TRBD2. Germline V gene data show CDR1 as PRHDT and CDR2 as FYEKMQ (reference sequence). CDR3 length equals 15 residues. The CDR3 sequence is CASGLSGRAYNEQFF. The CDR3 DNA follows: TGTGCCAGCGGCTTAAGCGGGAGGGCTTACAATGAGCAGTTCTTC. The whole variable domain, filled in from reference TRBV13 and TRBJ2-1, reads AAGVIQSPRHLIKEKRETATLKCYPIPRHDTVYWYQQGPGQDPQFLISFYEKMQSDKGSIPDRFSAQQFSDYHSELNMSSLELGDSALYFCASGLSGRAYNEQFFGPGTRLTVL.

There are many counts of this clonotype. This chain joins TRBV4-2 and TRBJ1-2; unclear D gene. CDR3 length equals 15 residues. V lost 0 bases to trimming and J lost 8 bases, with 16 bases between them. Germline loops: CDR1 LGHNA, CDR2 YNFKEQ. The CDR3 loop reads CASSQEYLEVRGYTF. CDR3 bases: TGTGCCAGCAGCCAAGAATATCTTGAGGTTCGGGGCTACACCTTC.

This clonotype showed up many times. This sequence joins TRBV20-1 and TRBJ2-7, with 12 bases matching TRBD2. The length of the CDR3 is 14 residues. V dropped 6 bases and J dropped 1; count of bases not matched to a gene: 4. The V gene's germline CDR1 is DFQATT and CDR2 SNEGSKA (reference sequence). In DNA form, the CDR3 reads TGCAGTGCAAGGGGACTAGCGGGTTCCTACGAGCAGTACTTC. Amino acid sequence: CSARGLAGSYEQYF.

The rearrangement links TRBV29-1 to TRBJ2-7; weak D call: TRBD2 (6 bases). The V gene's germline CDR1 is SQVTM and CDR2 ANQGSEA. This CDR3 has 18 amino acids. In DNA form, the CDR3 reads TGCAGTTCGATAAGCGGCCGCCATGGAGGGTTAAATGGCTACGAGCAGTACTTC. Its protein is CSSISGRHGGLNGYEQYF.